Following are 22 T cell receptor beta chains from one sample sequenced in a study of blood T cells in healthy people across ages. Alongside a J-beta primer mix, a sample-barcoded 5' primer served in a second PCR lasting about 7 to 11 cycles. TCRdb reprocessed the 5' RACE reads with MiXCR, giving one entry per CDR3 protein. This sample carries approximately 800,000 distinct CDR3 sequences, 56% of them seen once, and the ten largest clones take 25% to 30%. Sequenced sample: blood. Source of these receptors: a man aged 40-55 years in good health.

CDR3 residues: CASSLASRGNTGELFF. The CDR3 region has the DNA TGTGCCAGCAGCTTAGCGTCCAGGGGCAACACCGGGGAGCTGTTTTTT. The chain combines TRBV7-8 with TRBJ2-2, with D maybe TRBD1 (6 bases). Trimming pared 0 bases from V and 2 bases from J, leaving 10 bases between. The CDR3 contains 16 residues. Germline CDR1 SGHVS, CDR2 FQNEAQ.

This clonotype was seen more than once but under ten times. The V call is TRBV20-1, the J call TRBJ2-1; 11 bases match TRBD2. Germline loops: CDR1 DFQATT, CDR2 SNEGSKA (reference sequence). CDR3 length: 15 residues. Trimming took 4 bases from V and 1 from J; bases not matched to a gene: 3. CDR3 sequence: CSANSGRGSYNEQFF. In DNA, the CDR3 is TGCAGTGCTAATAGCGGGAGGGGGTCCTACAATGAGCAGTTCTTC.

This clonotype was counted at least ten times. A junction end diverges from the germline sequence, so it may reflect a read error. V usage is TRBV3-1 and J usage is TRBJ2-6; D remains unclear. CDR1 is LGHDT and CDR2 is YNNKEL in the germline V gene (reference sequence). The CDR3 is 15 residues long. The CDR3 protein is CASSQGRSGANVLTF. The CDR3 DNA is TGCGCCAGCAGCCAAGGAAGGTCTGGGGCCAACGTCCTGACTTTC.

CDR3 coding DNA: TGCAGTACCTATCCACTAGCGGGTACCTACAATGAGCAGTTCTTC. Translation gives CSTYPLAGTYNEQFF. The V call is TRBV20-1, the J call TRBJ2-1, with TRBD2 identical over 9 bases. Trimming at V came to 8 bases and at J to 2 bases, leaving 10 bases not matched to a gene. Germline V gene data show CDR1 as DFQATT and CDR2 as SNEGSKA (reference sequence). This CDR3 spans 15 amino acids.

This clonotype occurred a few times. The chain has TRBV29-1 and TRBJ2-6; D possibly corresponds to TRBD2 (6 bases). From germline, CDR1 is SQVTM and CDR2 ANQGSEA. The CDR3 is made up of 16 amino acids. Trimming removed 7 bases at V and 2 bases at J, with 18 bases between. This CDR3 reads CSAIGVGRPGANVLTF. The CDR3 nucleotides read TGCAGCGCCATAGGGGTAGGGAGGCCTGGGGCCAACGTCCTGACTTTC.

This clonotype appeared a few times. The genes are TRBV20-1 and TRBJ2-7, with 8 bases that match TRBD2. Looked up from germline, CDR1 is DFQATT and CDR2 is SNEGSKA (reference sequence). J lost 0 bases, V lost 0 bases, and 16 bases had no gene match. CDR3 length equals 19 residues. The CDR3 nucleotides read TGCAGTGCTAGAGATCCCTCCGGGGGGGGCGCCCGCAGCTCCTACGAGCAGTACTTC. This translates into CSARDPSGGGARSSYEQYF.

The chain employs TRBV7-3 and TRBJ2-3; 10 bases line up with TRBD2. The CDR3 is 14 amino acids. V dropped 4 bases and J dropped 6; count of bases not matched to a gene: 4. Germline V gene sequence: CDR1 SGHTA, CDR2 FQGTGA. CDR3 residues: CASSSAGGPDTQYF. CDR3 nucleotides: TGTGCCAGCAGCTCAGCGGGGGGGCCGGATACGCAGTATTTT.

This clonotype has a handful of counts. V usage is TRBV28 and J usage is TRBJ2-5; D possibly uses TRBD1 or TRBD2 (5 bases each). The germline CDR1 and CDR2 sequences are MDHEN and SYDVKM. Deletions cut 5 bases from V and 5 bases from J, with 21 bases between. The CDR3 contains 16 residues. The chain's CDR3 is CASSLGTGSPWETQYF. For the CDR3, the DNA is TGTGCCAGCAGTCTTGGGACCGGAAGCCCGTGGGAGACCCAGTACTTC.

The chain joins TRBV7-2 to TRBJ2-7; a possible D gene is TRBD1 (6 bases). CDR1 is SGHTA and CDR2 is FQGNSA in the germline V gene. The V end was cut by 2 bases, the J end by 1 base, with 12 bases between. The CDR3 runs 15 residues. The CDR3 sequence: CASSLSGAGSYEQYF. The CDR3 coding sequence is TGTGCCAGCAGCTTATCAGGGGCAGGGTCCTACGAGCAGTACTTC.

This chain joins TRBV7-2 and TRBJ2-7; D perhaps matches TRBD1 (5 bases). Germline CDR1 reads SGHTA; CDR2 reads FQGNSA. The V end lost 8 bases, the J end lost 3 bases, and 14 bases lay between the germline ends. This CDR3 spans 13 amino acids. CDR3 DNA sequence: TGTGCCAGCGATGAGACAGACGGCTACGAGCAGTACTTC. This sequence encodes CASDETDGYEQYF.

The V and J genes are TRBV9 and TRBJ1-2, with D possibly matching TRBD1 (6 bases). Between the trimmed V and J ends, which lost 4 bases and 6 bases, there was a span of 16 bases. The CDR3 spans 14 residues. Germline CDR1 reads SGDLS; CDR2 reads YYNGEE. For the CDR3, the DNA is TGTGCCAGCAGCAGACCACCAGGGGTGAATGGCTACACCTTC. Protein: CASSRPPGVNGYTF.

This clonotype was counted between two and nine times. The CDR3 region has the DNA TGCAGCGTTGCGGCGGGTCAAATGGAGACCCAGTACTTC. Translated: CSVAAGQMETQYF. The chain has TRBV29-1 and TRBJ2-5; perhaps TRBD2 as D (5 bases). CDR1 is SQVTM, CDR2 ANQGSEA, per germline. The CDR3 sequence is 13 residues long. V lost 4 bases, J lost 5 bases, and 14 bases lay in between.

The chain has TRBV6-6 and TRBJ2-3; TRBD2 agrees at 11 bases. Per the germline V gene, CDR1 is MNHNY and CDR2 is SVGAGI (reference sequence). V was pared by 6 bases and J by 5 bases, with 7 bases of the junction left unmatched. The CDR3 extends over 15 amino acids. The CDR3 nucleotides are TGTGCCAGCAGCATAGCGGGAGGGCCGGGAGATACGCAGTATTTT. This codes for CASSIAGGPGDTQYF.

This clonotype appeared a single time. This rearrangement joins TRBV25-1 to TRBJ1-5; tentatively, D is TRBD1 (6 bases). The germline gives CDR1 MGHDK, CDR2 SYGVNS. V was clipped by 3 bases and J by 6 bases, with 12 bases between them. CDR3 length equals 14 residues. CDR3 in amino acids: CASSETGGGQPQHF. DNA of the CDR3: TGTGCCAGCAGTGAGACAGGAGGGGGTCAGCCCCAGCATTTT.

The rearrangement joins TRBV27 to TRBJ2-1, with TRBD2 as a possible D gene (6 bases). The CDR3 sequence is 16 residues long. Germline-derived CDR1 and CDR2 are MNHEY and SMNVEV (reference sequence). Trimming left V 4 bases short and J 6 bases short, with 19 bases between. Written as DNA, the CDR3 is TGTGCCAGCAGTTCACCACGGGGGACCGTAATCAATGAGCAGTTCTTC. Residues: CASSSPRGTVINEQFF.

The V and J genes are TRBV12-3 or TRBV12-4 and TRBJ2-1, with TRBD2 matching over 10 bases. The tail of the sequence fits TRBJ2-7 better, so the J call may be wrong. CDR3 length: 15 amino acids. The DNA of the CDR3 is TGTGCCAGCAGTTTGTCTAGCGGGAGAGTACATGAGCAGTACTTC. As protein: CASSLSSGRVHEQYF.

This chain connects TRBV20-1 to TRBJ2-1, with 7 bases fitting TRBD2. The length of the CDR3 is 11 residues. Germline V gene lookup returns CDR1 DFQATT and CDR2 SNEGSKA (reference sequence). V shed 6 bases, J shed 6 bases, and the junction held 2 bases outside the gene matches. The CDR3 loop reads CSARTSNEQFF. In DNA form, the CDR3 reads TGCAGTGCACGGACTAGCAATGAGCAGTTCTTC.

The genes are TRBV5-1 and TRBJ2-1; tentatively, D is TRBD1 (5 bases). The length of the CDR3 is 16 residues. Trimming shortened V by 0 bases and J by 5 bases, and 15 bases separated the two germline ends. Germline CDR1 reads SGHRS; CDR2 reads YFSETQ. The CDR3 region has the DNA TGCGCCAGCAGCTTGGGCTCGCGGCAGGGCGACAATGAGCAGTTCTTC. Protein sequence: CASSLGSRQGDNEQFF.

The genes are TRBV14 and TRBJ2-6, with D perhaps TRBD1 (5 bases). Trimming pared 5 bases from V and 12 bases from J, leaving 17 bases between. The germline V gene has CDR1 SGHDN and CDR2 FVKESK. The CDR3 is 14 residues long. This chain's CDR3 is CASSAFRESGVLTF. CDR3 bases: TGTGCCAGCAGCGCATTCAGGGAATCCGGCGTCCTGACTTTC.

This clonotype has ten or more counts. This chain joins TRBV12-5 and TRBJ1-5; D not resolved. Germline CDR1 and CDR2: LGHNT and FRNRAP. The CDR3 totals 14 residues. V lost 6 bases to trimming and J lost 0 bases, with 9 bases between them. The CDR3 DNA is TGTGCTAGTGGGCTGTATTTTAGCAATCAGCCCCAGCATTTT. Encoded protein: CASGLYFSNQPQHF.

There are a few counts of this clonotype. The gene calls are TRBV6-5 and TRBJ2-1; TRBD1 agrees at 10 bases. Germline V gene lookup returns CDR1 MNHEY and CDR2 SVGAGI. The CDR3 runs to 14 residues. Losses at the gene ends were 6 bases for V and 7 bases for J; bases not matched to a gene: 6. This CDR3 reads CASRRDRGRNEQFF. DNA of the CDR3: TGTGCCAGCAGACGCGACAGGGGGCGAAATGAGCAGTTCTTC.

As regards this clonotype: A much larger clone lies a single base off, so this may be a read error. The chain has TRBV29-1 and TRBJ2-2; D is undetermined. The CDR3 totals 12 residues. Trimming took off 4 bases at V and 4 bases at J, with 7 bases between the two ends. The germline CDR1 and CDR2 sequences are SQVTM and ANQGSEA. CDR3 residues: CSVGESTGELFF. In DNA form, the CDR3 reads TGCAGCGTTGGTGAGTCCACCGGGGAGCTGTTTTTT.